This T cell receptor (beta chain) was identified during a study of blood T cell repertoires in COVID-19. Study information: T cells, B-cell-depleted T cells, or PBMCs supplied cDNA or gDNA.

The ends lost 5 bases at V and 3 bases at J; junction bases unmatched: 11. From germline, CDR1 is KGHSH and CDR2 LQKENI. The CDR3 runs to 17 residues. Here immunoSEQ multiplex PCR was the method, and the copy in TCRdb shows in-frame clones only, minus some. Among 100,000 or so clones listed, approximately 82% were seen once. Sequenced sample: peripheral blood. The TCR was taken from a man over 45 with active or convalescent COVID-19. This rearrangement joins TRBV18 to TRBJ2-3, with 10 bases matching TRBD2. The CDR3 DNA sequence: TGTGCCAGCTCATTACCCTTTGCTAGCGGGGGAACAGATACGCAGTATTTT. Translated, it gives CASSLPFASGGTDTQYF. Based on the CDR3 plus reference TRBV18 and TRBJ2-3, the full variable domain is NAGVMQNPRHLVRRRGQEARLRCSPMKGHSHVYWYRQLPEEGLKFMVYLQKENIIDESGMPKERFSAEFPKEGPSILRIQQVVRGDSAAYFCASSLPFASGGTDTQYFGPGTRLTVL.